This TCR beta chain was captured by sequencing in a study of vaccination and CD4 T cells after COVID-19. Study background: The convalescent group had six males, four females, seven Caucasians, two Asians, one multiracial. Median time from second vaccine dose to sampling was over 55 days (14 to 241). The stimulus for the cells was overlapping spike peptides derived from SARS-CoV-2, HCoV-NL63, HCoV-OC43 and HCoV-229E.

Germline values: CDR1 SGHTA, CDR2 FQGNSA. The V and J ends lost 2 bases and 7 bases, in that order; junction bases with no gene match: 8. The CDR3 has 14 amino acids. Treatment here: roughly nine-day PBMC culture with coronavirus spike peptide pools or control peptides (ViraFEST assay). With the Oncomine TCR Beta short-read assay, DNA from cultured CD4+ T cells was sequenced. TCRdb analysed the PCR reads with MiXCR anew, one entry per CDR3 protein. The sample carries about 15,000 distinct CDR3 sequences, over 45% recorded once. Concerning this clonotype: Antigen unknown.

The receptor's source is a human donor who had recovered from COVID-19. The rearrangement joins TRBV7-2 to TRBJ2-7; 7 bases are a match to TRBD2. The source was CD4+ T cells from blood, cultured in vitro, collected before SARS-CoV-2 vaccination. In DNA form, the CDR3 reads TGTGCCAGCAGCTTAACTATGACAGCGGGGGAGCAGTACTTC. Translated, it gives CASSLTMTAGEQYF.